Here is one TCR beta chain with its context. The CDR3 consists of 15 residues. Looked up from germline, CDR1 is MNHEY and CDR2 is SVGAGI. Losses at the gene ends were 7 bases for V and 3 bases for J; bases not matched to a gene: 8. Seattle researchers signed up patients amid active infection and tracked them longitudinally. This sample was taken from a study of blood T cell repertoires in COVID-19. Across the whole study: Material from acute and convalescent COVID-19 was sourced from the United States, Italy and Spain. Sources were T cells, B-cell-depleted T cells, or PBMCs; the material itself was cDNA or gDNA.

As processed by the authors: Reference gene primer amplification in the assay estimated nucleated cell counts. Here immunoSEQ multiplex PCR was the method, and the copy in TCRdb shows in-frame clones only, minus some. V and J calls and clone size are given by that table; D and trimming were obtained from the DNA. The table has 250,000 to 300,000 clones, around nine tenths seen once. This sequence joins TRBV6-5 and TRBJ2-3; 9 positions match TRBD1. Sample: peripheral blood. The sequence was obtained from a woman aged 30 to 39 with COVID-19, enrolled during active disease. The CDR3 loop is CASKRDRVNTDTQYF. The CDR3 DNA is TGTGCCAGCAAGAGGGACAGGGTTAATACAGATACGCAGTATTTT.